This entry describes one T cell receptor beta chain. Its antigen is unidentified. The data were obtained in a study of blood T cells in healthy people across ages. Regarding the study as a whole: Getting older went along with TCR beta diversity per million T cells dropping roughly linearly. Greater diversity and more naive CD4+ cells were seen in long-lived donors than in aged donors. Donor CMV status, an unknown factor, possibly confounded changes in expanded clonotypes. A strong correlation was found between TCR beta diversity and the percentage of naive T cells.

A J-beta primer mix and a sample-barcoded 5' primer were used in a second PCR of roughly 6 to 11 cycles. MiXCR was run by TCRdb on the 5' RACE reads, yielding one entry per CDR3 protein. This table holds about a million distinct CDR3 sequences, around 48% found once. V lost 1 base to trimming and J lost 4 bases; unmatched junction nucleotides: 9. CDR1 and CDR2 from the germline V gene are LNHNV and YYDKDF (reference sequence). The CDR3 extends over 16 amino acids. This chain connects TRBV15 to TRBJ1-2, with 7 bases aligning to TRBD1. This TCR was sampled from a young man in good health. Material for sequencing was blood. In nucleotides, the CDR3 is TGTGCCACCAGCAGAGCGACAGGGATACCGCTCTATGGCTACACCTTC. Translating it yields CATSRATGIPLYGYTF.